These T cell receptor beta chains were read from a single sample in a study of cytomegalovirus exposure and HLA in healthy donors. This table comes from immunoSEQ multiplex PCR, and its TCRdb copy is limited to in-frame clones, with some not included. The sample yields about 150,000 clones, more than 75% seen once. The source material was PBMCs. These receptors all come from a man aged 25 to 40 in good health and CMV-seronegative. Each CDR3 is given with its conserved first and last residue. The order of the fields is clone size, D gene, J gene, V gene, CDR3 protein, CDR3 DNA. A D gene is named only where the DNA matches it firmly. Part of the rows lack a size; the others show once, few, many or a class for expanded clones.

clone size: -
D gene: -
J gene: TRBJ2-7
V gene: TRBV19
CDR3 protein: CASSPNRGRLNEQYF
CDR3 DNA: TGTGCCAGTAGCCCCAATAGAGGCCGGTTAAACGAGCAGTACTTC

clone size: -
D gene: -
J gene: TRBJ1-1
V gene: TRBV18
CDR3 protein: CASSPTNTEAFF
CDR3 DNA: TGTGCCAGCTCACCTACTAACACTGAAGCTTTCTTT

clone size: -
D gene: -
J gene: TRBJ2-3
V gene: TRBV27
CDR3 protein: CASSSRGKILVWDTQYF
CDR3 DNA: TGTGCCAGCAGTTCCCGGGGGAAAATATTGGTATGGGATACGCAGTATTTT

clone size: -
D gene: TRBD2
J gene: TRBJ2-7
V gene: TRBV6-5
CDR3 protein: CASSKPGLASEQYF
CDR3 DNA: TGTGCCAGCAGTAAACCGGGACTAGCCAGCGAGCAGTACTTC

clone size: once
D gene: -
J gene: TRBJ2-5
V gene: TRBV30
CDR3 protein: CAWSVQGTQYF
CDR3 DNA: TGTGCCTGGAGTGTCCAGGGGACCCAGTACTTC

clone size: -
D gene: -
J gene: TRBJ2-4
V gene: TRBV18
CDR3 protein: CASSPSAAENIQYF
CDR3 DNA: TGTGCCAGCTCACCATCAGCGGCGGAAAACATTCAGTACTTC

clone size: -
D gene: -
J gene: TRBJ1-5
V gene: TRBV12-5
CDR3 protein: CASGLGAGLNQPQHF
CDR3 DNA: TGTGCTAGTGGTTTGGGAGCGGGACTGAATCAGCCCCAGCATTTT

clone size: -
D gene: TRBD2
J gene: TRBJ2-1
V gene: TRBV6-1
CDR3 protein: CASSGRLAGNNEQFF
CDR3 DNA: TGTGCCAGCAGTGGTCGACTAGCGGGAAACAATGAGCAGTTCTTC

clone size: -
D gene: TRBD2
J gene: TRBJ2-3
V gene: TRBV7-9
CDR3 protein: CASSSRLANTDTQYF
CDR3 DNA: TGTGCCAGCAGCTCCCGACTAGCGAACACAGATACGCAGTATTTT

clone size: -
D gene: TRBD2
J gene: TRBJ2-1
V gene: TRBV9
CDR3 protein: CASSVASGRANEQFF
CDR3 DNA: TGTGCCAGCAGCGTAGCTAGCGGGAGGGCCAATGAGCAGTTCTTC

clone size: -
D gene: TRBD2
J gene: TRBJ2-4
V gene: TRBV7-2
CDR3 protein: CASSLGGTSGSLNIQYF
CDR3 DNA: TGTGCCAGCAGCTTAGGTGGGACTAGCGGGAGCCTCAACATTCAGTACTTC